These 22 T cell receptor beta chains came from one sample sequenced in a study of blood T cell repertoires in COVID-19. Some clones are missing from TCRdb's copy, which holds only in-frame ones; the method was immunoSEQ multiplex PCR. Of 250,000 to 300,000 clones in the sample, around 80% were seen once. The specimen was PBMCs or T cells enriched from blood (not recorded which). The receptors shown here come from a man in his thirties or forties with acute COVID-19.

This chain uses TRBV5-6 with TRBJ2-1; the match to TRBD2 covers 10 bases. V lost 0 bases and J lost 5; bases outside the gene matches: 5. The CDR3 contains 16 residues. CDR1 SGHDT and CDR2 YYEEEE come from the germline V gene. This CDR3 is CASSLEGLANHNEQFF. CDR3 nucleotides: TGTGCCAGCAGCTTGGAGGGACTAGCGAACCACAATGAGCAGTTCTTC.

This clone occurred a few times. CDR3 sequence reads: CATSGGRRDTGELFF. CDR3 nucleotides: TGTGCCACCAGTGGGGGCAGAAGGGACACCGGGGAGCTGTTTTTT. This sequence joins TRBV24-1 and TRBJ2-2; tentative D call: TRBD1 (5 bases). CDR1 is KGHDR and CDR2 is SFDVKD in the germline V gene. Trimming took 5 bases from V and 3 from J, leaving 12 bases between them. This CDR3 spans 15 amino acids.

The chain employs TRBV7-9 and TRBJ1-4; 10 bases agree with TRBD1. CDR1 and CDR2 (germline): SEHNR, FQNEAQ (reference sequence). J gave up 5 bases and V 5 bases, and 2 bases lay outside the gene matches. This CDR3 is 14 amino acids long. The CDR3 region is CASSVGQGNEKLFF. For the CDR3, the DNA is TGTGCCAGCAGCGTGGGACAGGGGAATGAAAAACTGTTTTTT.

The V call is TRBV19, the J call TRBJ2-1, with 8 positions matching TRBD2. Germline CDR1 is LNHDA and CDR2 is SQIVND (reference sequence). The trim removed 3 bases at V and 4 bases at J, leaving 11 bases unmatched. This CDR3 is 17 amino acids long. CDR3 in amino acids: CASSIAGRGRTYNEQFF. DNA for the CDR3: TGTGCCAGTAGTATTGCAGGGCGCGGGAGGACTTACAATGAGCAGTTCTTC.

The genes are TRBV11-2 and TRBJ1-4; TRBD1 agrees at 7 bases. The CDR3 extends over 14 amino acids. V lost 7 bases and J lost 5; bases outside the gene matches: 7. Germline CDR1 reads SGHAT; CDR2 reads FQNNGV. CDR3 sequence: CASTQGTANEKLFF. CDR3 nucleotides: TGTGCCAGCACCCAGGGGACAGCGAATGAAAAACTGTTTTTT.

The chain is built from TRBV19 and TRBJ1-4; perhaps TRBD1 as D (5 bases). The CDR3 is 13 amino acids. Trimming removed 4 bases from V and 8 bases from J, with 11 bases in between. Per the germline V gene, CDR1 is LNHDA and CDR2 is SQIVND (reference sequence). The CDR3 is CASSSTRGEKLFF. CDR3 nucleotides: TGTGCCAGTAGTAGCACCCGGGGGGAAAAACTGTTTTTT.

CDR3 coding DNA: TGTGCCAGTAGTATTGAATTTACAGGGGGAAAACTGTTTTTT. Protein: CASSIEFTGGKLFF. The V call is TRBV19, the J call TRBJ1-4, with 8 bases matching TRBD1. The J segment lost 10 bases and the V segment lost 3 bases, leaving 7 bases of the junction unmatched. The CDR3 is made up of 14 amino acids. Per germline, CDR1 LNHDA and CDR2 SQIVND (reference sequence).

The rearrangement uses TRBV4-1 and TRBJ2-1; 12 positions agree with TRBD2. From germline, CDR1 is MGHRA and CDR2 YSYEKL. CDR3 length: 20 residues. V shed 0 bases, J shed 0 bases, and the junction held 9 bases outside the gene matches. In nucleotides, the CDR3 is TGCGCCAGCAGCCAAGAACTAGCGGGGGGACCAATCTTCTCCTACAATGAGCAGTTCTTC. Translating it yields CASSQELAGGPIFSYNEQFF.

This chain connects TRBV4-2 to TRBJ2-3; tentative D call: TRBD2 (6 bases). This CDR3 spans 15 amino acids. V gave up 3 bases and J gave up 4 bases, with 14 bases separating them. Germline loops: CDR1 LGHNA, CDR2 YNFKEQ. CDR3 sequence (DNA): TGTGCCAGCAGCCAGGAGGGAAATTGGGCAGATACGCAGTATTTT. Amino acids: CASSQEGNWADTQYF.

The V gene is TRBV12-5, the J gene TRBJ1-4, with unresolved D. The CDR3 is 13 residues long. Trimming removed 5 bases from V and 8 bases from J, with 12 bases in between. The germline V gene encodes CDR1 LGHNT and CDR2 FRNRAP. DNA of the CDR3: TGTGCTAGTGGTCCCTCTGCGGAGGAAAAACTGTTTTTT. Protein product: CASGPSAEEKLFF.

V usage is TRBV27 and J usage is TRBJ1-2, with D tentatively TRBD1 (5 bases). The CDR3 runs to 15 residues. Trimming removed 6 bases from V and 4 bases from J, with 18 bases in between. Germline CDR1 and CDR2: MNHEY and SMNVEV (reference sequence). CDR3 in DNA: TGTGCCAGCAGGACCCACGTAACAGGCGGCTATGGCTACACCTTC. Translation gives CASRTHVTGGYGYTF.

The rearrangement links TRBV7-9 to TRBJ2-1, with 7 bases lining up with TRBD2. Germline CDR1 and CDR2: SEHNR and FQNEAQ (reference sequence). The CDR3 spans 17 residues. V trimming: 5 bases; J trimming: 4 bases; junction bases outside the gene matches: 14. CDR3 region: CASSTRSSGLVYNEQFF. Here the CDR3 DNA reads TGTGCCAGCAGCACCCGTTCTAGCGGATTGGTATACAATGAGCAGTTCTTC.

The rearrangement links TRBV6-4 to TRBJ2-2; 9 bases map to TRBD1. This CDR3 region has 15 residues. Germline lookup yields CDR1 MRHNA and CDR2 SNTAGT. V dropped 6 bases and J dropped 3; count of bases not matched to a gene: 5. The CDR3 loop is CASRPGQGHTGELFF. DNA for the CDR3: TGTGCCAGCAGACCGGGACAGGGTCACACCGGGGAGCTGTTTTTT.

The chain has TRBV13 and TRBJ1-2; 8 bases match TRBD1. The CDR3 runs 14 residues. V lost 5 bases and J lost 3; bases outside the gene matches: 5. Per germline, CDR1 PRHDT and CDR2 FYEKMQ (reference sequence). CDR3 sequence (DNA): TGTGCCAGCAGCGGCAGGGGGCGCGACTATGGCTACACCTTC. It yields the protein CASSGRGRDYGYTF.

The J gene is TRBJ2-1, the V gene TRBV7-3; 11 bases agree with TRBD2. CDR3 size: 16 residues. The V and J ends lost 2 bases and 5 bases, in that order; junction bases with no gene match: 5. Germline values: CDR1 SGHTA, CDR2 FQGTGA. The CDR3 is CASSLFGTSGNNEQFF. In nucleotides, the CDR3 is TGTGCCAGCAGCTTATTCGGGACTAGCGGTAACAATGAGCAGTTCTTC.

V is TRBV5-4 and J is TRBJ1-4; D might be TRBD1 (6 bases). Germline CDR1 SGHNT, CDR2 YYREEE (reference sequence). The length of the CDR3 is 17 residues. Deletions cut 3 bases from V and 3 bases from J, with 18 bases between. The CDR3: CASSSKKQGKSNEKLFF. CDR3 nucleotide sequence: TGTGCCAGCAGCTCCAAAAAACAGGGTAAATCTAATGAAAAACTGTTTTTT.

This clone was observed a few times. The chain combines TRBV29-1 with TRBJ2-3, with unresolved D. The CDR3 sequence is 14 residues long. The V gene's germline CDR1 is SQVTM and CDR2 ANQGSEA. The V end lost 3 bases, the J end lost 0 bases, and 10 bases lay between the germline ends. CDR3 loop: CSVEGTASTDTQYF. As DNA, the CDR3 is TGCAGCGTTGAGGGCACCGCTAGCACAGATACGCAGTATTTT.

The V and J genes are TRBV5-1 and TRBJ1-1; D is perhaps TRBD1 (5 bases). This CDR3 is 15 amino acids long. Trimming removed 0 bases at V and 4 bases at J, with 13 bases between. The germline V gene encodes CDR1 SGHRS and CDR2 YFSETQ. As DNA, the CDR3 is TGCGCCAGCAGCTTGGAAGGGGCGCTGGGCACTGAAGCTTTCTTT. It specifies CASSLEGALGTEAFF.

This chain joins TRBV3-1 (or the pseudogene TRBV3-2) and TRBJ1-4; tentative D call: TRBD1 (5 bases). Between the trimmed V and J ends, which lost 6 bases and 0 bases, there was a span of 17 bases. The germline V gene encodes CDR1 LGHDT and CDR2 YNNKEL (reference sequence). The CDR3 is 17 amino acids. The CDR3 spells CASSPYRTLATNEKLFF. The CDR3 DNA sequence: TGTGCCAGCAGTCCCTATCGGACACTTGCAACTAATGAAAAACTGTTTTTT.

The CDR3 coding sequence is TGTGCCAGCAGTGAGAGAACGGGGATAACCTACGAGCAGTACGTC. This sequence encodes CASSERTGITYEQYV. The V and J genes are TRBV6-1 and TRBJ2-7; TRBD2 might be the D (5 bases). The V and J ends lost 3 bases and 2 bases respectively, with 14 bases between them. CDR3 length: 15 amino acids. Germline loops: CDR1 MNHNS, CDR2 SASEGT.

The chain recombines TRBV2 with TRBJ1-1, with D hard to call. The V and J ends lost 7 bases and 0 bases respectively, with 12 bases between them. CDR3 length equals 14 residues. Germline V gives CDR1 SNHLY, CDR2 FYNNEI. The CDR3 loop is CASTPFGLNTEAFF. DNA for the CDR3: TGTGCCAGCACACCCTTCGGTCTGAACACTGAAGCTTTCTTT.

This sequence joins TRBV5-6 and TRBJ1-2; TRBD1 matches 9 bases. Germline lookup yields CDR1 SGHDT and CDR2 YYEEEE. This CDR3 is 13 amino acids long. The J segment lost 6 bases and the V segment lost 4 bases, leaving 4 bases of the junction unmatched. This CDR3 reads CASSSGTGNGYTF. In nucleotides, the CDR3 is TGTGCCAGCAGCAGCGGGACAGGGAATGGCTACACCTTC. Based on the CDR3 plus reference TRBV5-6 and TRBJ1-2, the full variable domain is DAGVTQSPTHLIKTRGQQVTLRCSPKSGHDTVSWYQQALGQGPQFIFQYYEEEERQRGNFPDRFSGHQFPNYSSELNVNALLLGDSALYLCASSSGTGNGYTFGSGTRLTVV.